This T cell receptor (beta chain) was found in a study of shared clonotypes between healthy human individuals. The CDR3 has 17 residues. The germline V and J ends were trimmed by 3 bases and 4 bases, with 19 bases remaining between them. Germline V gene sequence: CDR1 LNHDA, CDR2 SQIVND (reference sequence). Assay: immunoSEQ multiplex PCR; the TCRdb copy retains only in-frame clones and omits some. Among about 470,000 clones, about four fifths were seen once, and the ten largest hold about 12%. The V call is TRBV19, the J call TRBJ2-1; D is unclear. The sequence came from a woman aged 35 to 49 in good health. Some clones in this sample may be carry-over from other donors' samples. The sample was PBMCs. The CDR3 protein is CASSMETYDGPYNEQFF. The CDR3 bases are TGTGCCAGTAGTATGGAAACCTATGACGGACCATACAATGAGCAGTTCTTC.